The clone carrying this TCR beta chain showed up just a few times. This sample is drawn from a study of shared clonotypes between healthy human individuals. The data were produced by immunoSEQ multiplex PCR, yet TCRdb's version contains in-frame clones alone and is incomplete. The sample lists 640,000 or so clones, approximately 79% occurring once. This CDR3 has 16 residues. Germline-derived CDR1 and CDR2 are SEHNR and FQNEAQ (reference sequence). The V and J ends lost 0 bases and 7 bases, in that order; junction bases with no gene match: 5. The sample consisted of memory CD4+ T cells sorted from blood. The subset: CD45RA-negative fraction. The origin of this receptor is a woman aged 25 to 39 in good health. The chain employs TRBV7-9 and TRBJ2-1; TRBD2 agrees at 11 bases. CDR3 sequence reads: CASSLAKASGRNEQFF. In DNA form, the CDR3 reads TGTGCCAGCAGCTTAGCGAAGGCTAGCGGGAGGAATGAGCAGTTCTTC. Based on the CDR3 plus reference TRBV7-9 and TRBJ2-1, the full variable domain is DTGVSQNPRHKITKRGQNVTFRCDPISEHNRLYWYRQTLGQGPEFLTYFQNEAQLEKSRLLSDRFSAERPKGSFSTLEIQRTEQGDSAMYLCASSLAKASGRNEQFFGPGTRLTVL.